A selection of T cell receptor beta chains follows, all from one sample in a study of blood T cell repertoires in COVID-19. Profiled with immunoSEQ multiplex PCR; TCRdb holds only in-frame clones, not every one. The repertoire includes over 150,000 clones, just under 90% of them detected once, and approximately 0.93% sits in the top ten. The source material was peripheral blood. The receptors stem from a woman in her late teens or twenties who had recovered from COVID-19. Each CDR3 is given with its conserved first and last residue. Each record gives: J gene, D gene, V gene, clone size, CDR3 protein, CDR3 DNA. D genes are given only for firm matches. Clone size is not always given. Where it is, it says once, few, many or a class for expanded clones.

j_call: TRBJ2-7; d_call: TRBD1; v_call: TRBV5-4; clone_size: -; cdr3_aa: CASSFGQAYEQYF; cdr3_nt: TGTGCCAGCAGCTTCGGACAGGCCTACGAGCAGTACTTC
j_call: TRBJ1-1; d_call: -; v_call: TRBV4-1; clone_size: -; cdr3_aa: CASSQASNTEAFF; cdr3_nt: TGCGCCAGCAGCCAAGCTAGCAACACTGAAGCTTTCTTT
j_call: TRBJ1-1; d_call: TRBD1; v_call: TRBV5-4; clone_size: -; cdr3_aa: CASSARTGLNTEAFF; cdr3_nt: TGTGCCAGCAGCGCAAGGACAGGGTTGAACACTGAAGCTTTCTTT
j_call: TRBJ1-1; d_call: -; v_call: TRBV2; clone_size: -; cdr3_aa: CASRSEPLITEAFF; cdr3_nt: TGTGCCAGCAGATCCGAGCCCCTAATCACTGAAGCTTTCTTT
j_call: TRBJ1-4; d_call: TRBD1; v_call: TRBV6-6; clone_size: few; cdr3_aa: CASSYATGIEKLFF; cdr3_nt: TGTGCCAGCAGTTACGCGACAGGGATTGAAAAACTGTTTTTT
j_call: TRBJ2-7; d_call: TRBD2; v_call: TRBV6-5; clone_size: -; cdr3_aa: CASSYSFSGGHYEQYF; cdr3_nt: TGTGCCAGCAGTTACTCCTTTTCGGGGGGGCATTACGAGCAGTACTTC
j_call: TRBJ2-5; d_call: TRBD1; v_call: TRBV7-9; clone_size: -; cdr3_aa: CASSPGTGQRATQYF; cdr3_nt: TGTGCCAGCAGCCCGGGGACAGGCCAGAGGGCGACCCAGTACTTC
j_call: TRBJ1-2; d_call: -; v_call: TRBV2; clone_size: -; cdr3_aa: CASRGEGGGAYGYTF; cdr3_nt: TGTGCCAGCAGGGGCGAGGGAGGGGGTGCCTATGGCTACACCTTC
j_call: TRBJ2-2; d_call: TRBD1; v_call: TRBV9; clone_size: -; cdr3_aa: CASSAPGTAFAGELFF; cdr3_nt: TGTGCCAGCAGCGCTCCCGGGACAGCTTTCGCCGGGGAGCTGTTTTTT
j_call: TRBJ2-1; d_call: -; v_call: TRBV9; clone_size: once; cdr3_aa: CASSVELGGAYNEQFF; cdr3_nt: TGTGCCAGCAGCGTAGAGTTGGGCGGGGCCTACAATGAGCAGTTCTTC
j_call: TRBJ1-1; d_call: -; v_call: TRBV5-6; clone_size: -; cdr3_aa: CASSVMNRYTEAFF; cdr3_nt: TGTGCCAGCAGCGTAATGAACAGGTACACTGAAGCTTTCTTT
j_call: TRBJ2-3; d_call: TRBD2; v_call: TRBV10-3; clone_size: -; cdr3_aa: CATLRDYNTDTQYF; cdr3_nt: TGTGCCACCCTCCGGGACTATAACACAGATACGCAGTATTTT
j_call: TRBJ1-5; d_call: TRBD1; v_call: TRBV7-9; clone_size: -; cdr3_aa: CASSLEGDRGQPQHF; cdr3_nt: TGTGCCAGCAGCTTAGAAGGGGACAGGGGACAGCCCCAGCATTTT
j_call: TRBJ1-4; d_call: -; v_call: TRBV3-1/TRBV3-2; clone_size: -; cdr3_aa: CASSHLGPGEKLFF; cdr3_nt: TGTGCCAGCAGCCATTTAGGCCCAGGGGAAAAACTGTTTTTT
j_call: TRBJ2-7; d_call: -; v_call: TRBV5-1; clone_size: once; cdr3_aa: CASSLGQNYEQYF; cdr3_nt: TGCGCCAGCAGCTTGGGACAGAACTACGAGCAGTACTTC